The 21 T cell receptor beta chains given below trace back to one sample, sequenced in a study of Ad26.COV2.S vaccination and SARS-CoV-2 variants. Treatment defined: some 19 received Ad26.COV2.S at low or high dose, single or two shots; a few received placebo; per-sample allocation not given. Sampling was performed 63 days after the first vaccine or placebo injection. TCRdb keeps only in-frame clones here, not all; method: immunoSEQ multiplex PCR. Among 290,000 or so clones listed, about 90% were seen once. The sequencing here drew on peripheral blood, taken in a trial of Ad26.COV2.S vaccine versus placebo. All receptors derive from a person aged 18-65 years who received the Ad26.COV2.S COVID-19 vaccine or a placebo.

The sample holds one count of this clone. Written as DNA, the CDR3 is TGTGCCAGCAGCTTAGGCAGGGGGCAGGCTTTCTTT. Translated, it gives CASSLGRGQAFF. V gene TRBV7-2 combines with J gene TRBJ1-1, with TRBD1 matching over 8 bases. The V gene end was trimmed by 1 base and the J gene end by 11 bases; junction bases not matched to a gene: 3. Germline V CDR1 and CDR2: SGHTA, FQGNSA. The CDR3 has 12 residues. Together with reference TRBV7-2 and TRBJ1-1, the CDR3 gives the full variable domain: GAGVSQSPSNKVTEKGKDVELRCDPISGHTALYWYRQSLGQGLEFLIYFQGNSAPDKSGLPSDRFSAERTGGSVSTLTIQRTQQEDSAVYLCASSLGRGQAFFGQGTRLTVV.

The chain has TRBV11-2 and TRBJ2-5, with D hard to call. With 1 base removed from V and 2 bases from J, the gap between germline ends came to 5 bases. CDR1 and CDR2 (germline): SGHAT, FQNNGV. This CDR3 spans 13 amino acids. The CDR3, as DNA: TGTGCCAGCAGCTTAGGACTTCAAGAGACCCAGTACTTC. It translates to CASSLGLQETQYF.

This clone was picked up a small number of times. The chain combines TRBV28 with TRBJ1-2; 7 positions match TRBD1. The CDR3 totals 14 residues. Trimming cost V 6 bases and J 7 bases; bases outside gene matches: 11. CDR1 is MDHEN, CDR2 SYDVKM, per germline. The CDR3 DNA reads as TGTGCCAGCAGGTCCGGGACAGTTTATGGTGGCTACACCTTC. Amino acid sequence: CASRSGTVYGGYTF.

This chain links TRBV5-1 with TRBJ1-1, with D perhaps matching TRBD1 (5 bases). There are 15 residues in the CDR3. Germline V CDR1 and CDR2: SGHRS, YFSETQ. The ends were cut back, 4 bases at V and 1 base at J, with 14 bases in the middle. DNA for the CDR3: TGCGCCAGCAGCGGAACAGTCGGGGGGAACACTGAAGCTTTCTTT. This translates into CASSGTVGGNTEAFF. Full variable domain (outside the CDR3, taken from reference TRBV5-1 and TRBJ1-1): KAGVTQTPRYLIKTRGQQVTLSCSPISGHRSVSWYQQTPGQGLQFLFEYFSETQRNKGNFPGRFSGRQFSNSRSEMNVSTLELGDSALYLCASSGTVGGNTEAFFGQGTRLTVV.

The chain couples TRBV25-1 to TRBJ2-1; D might be TRBD1 or TRBD2, each matching 5 bases. Germline V gives CDR1 MGHDK, CDR2 SYGVNS. V was pared by 2 bases and J by 3 bases, with 11 bases between. The CDR3 is 15 amino acids. CDR3 DNA sequence: TGTGCCAGCAGTGAAGGGACGACCAGCTACAATGAGCAGTTCTTC. Amino acid sequence: CASSEGTTSYNEQFF.

The rearrangement links TRBV29-1 to TRBJ1-2, with unresolved D. V lost 4 bases and J 0 bases, leaving 15 bases between the germline ends. The CDR3 has 15 residues. From germline, CDR1 is SQVTM and CDR2 ANQGSEA. CDR3 bases: TGCAGCGTTGTTGGCAGATCCAATACTAACTATGGCTACACCTTC. Residues: CSVVGRSNTNYGYTF.

In DNA, the CDR3 is TGTGCCAGCAGCCCCCCGGGCTCCTCCTACGAGCAGTACTTC. Its translation is CASSPPGSSYEQYF. The V gene is TRBV9, the J gene TRBJ2-7; D is unclear. Looked up from germline, CDR1 is SGDLS and CDR2 is YYNGEE. The V end lost 4 bases, the J end lost 0 bases, and 11 bases lay between the germline ends. The CDR3 totals 14 residues.

This chain links TRBV11-3 with TRBJ1-1; weak D call: TRBD1 (5 bases). The CDR3 totals 13 residues. V lost 5 bases to trimming and J lost 3 bases, with 10 bases between them. In germline, CDR1 is SGHNT, CDR2 YENEEA. CDR3 DNA sequence: TGTGCCAGCAGCCCCCGGGGGGACACTGAAGCTTTCTTT. Translation gives CASSPRGDTEAFF.

The chain recombines TRBV21-1 with TRBJ2-1; the table names TRBD2, a call not compared with the DNA. TRBV21-1 is deemed a pseudogene. CDR3 length: 15 residues. CDR3 region: CASSPTSGVYNEQFF. CDR3 nucleotide sequence: TGTGCCAGCAGCCCCACTAGCGGCGTCTACAATGAGCAGTTCTTC.

The chain has TRBV3-1 (or the pseudogene TRBV3-2) and TRBJ1-2; tentatively, D is TRBD1 (5 bases). This CDR3 comprises 16 residues. Trimming took 4 bases from V and 4 from J, leaving 19 bases between them. Per the germline V gene, CDR1 is LGHDT and CDR2 is YNNKEL (reference sequence). The CDR3 nucleotides are TGTGCCAGCAGCCCCCCCTCCAAGGGGCTGAGCTATGGCTACACCTTC. This sequence encodes CASSPPSKGLSYGYTF.

The rearrangement joins TRBV5-1 to TRBJ1-1; perhaps TRBD1 as D (5 bases). Trimming shortened V by 3 bases and J by 7 bases, and 16 bases separated the two germline ends. Germline CDR1 SGHRS, CDR2 YFSETQ. The CDR3 is 14 amino acids. CDR3 region: CASSYGGNQGEAFF. The CDR3, as DNA: TGCGCCAGCAGCTATGGTGGCAACCAGGGTGAAGCTTTCTTT.

J is TRBJ2-2 and V is TRBV27; a possible D gene is TRBD2 (5 bases). V shed 8 bases and J shed 5 bases, with 12 bases lying between them. The CDR3 covers 13 residues. Germline V gene sequence: CDR1 MNHEY, CDR2 SMNVEV (reference sequence). CDR3 nucleotide sequence: TGTGCCAGCCAAGAGACGGGAACCGGGGAGCTGTTTTTT. This gives the protein CASQETGTGELFF.

This sequence joins TRBV6-4 and TRBJ2-3, with D uncertain. Germline loops: CDR1 MRHNA, CDR2 SNTAGT. Trimming shortened V by 4 bases and J by 1 base, and 6 bases separated the two germline ends. The CDR3 sequence is 13 residues long. CDR3 DNA: TGTGCCAGCAGTGTGAAGGGCACAGATACGCAGTATTTT. Its protein is CASSVKGTDTQYF.

CDR3 DNA: TGTGCCAGCAGTCCCAATGGAAACACCATATATTTT. Its protein product is CASSPNGNTIYF. V gene TRBV6-6 combines with J gene TRBJ1-3; D remains unclear. CDR1 and CDR2 from the germline V gene are MNHNY and SVGAGI (reference sequence). The CDR3 extends over 12 amino acids. Trimming cost V 5 bases and J 3 bases, with 5 bases left between them.

The V call is TRBV6-1, the J call TRBJ1-5; possibly TRBD1 for D (5 bases). Germline-derived CDR1 and CDR2 are MNHNS and SASEGT. This CDR3 comprises 16 residues. V lost 4 bases to trimming and J lost 2 bases, with 15 bases between them. CDR3 DNA sequence: TGTGCCAGCAGTGTACACGCCAGGGTCGGCAATCAGCCCCAGCATTTT. It translates to CASSVHARVGNQPQHF.

The chain carries TRBV7-2 and TRBJ1-2; D unresolved. Germline V gene sequence: CDR1 SGHTA, CDR2 FQGNSA. With 3 bases removed from V and 4 bases from J, the gap between germline ends came to 6 bases. The CDR3 is made up of 12 amino acids. CDR3 DNA: TGTGCCAGCAGCTTTTCCTCCTATGGCTACACCTTC. This codes for CASSFSSYGYTF. The full variable domain, its missing parts supplied by reference TRBV7-2 and TRBJ1-2, is GAGVSQSPSNKVTEKGKDVELRCDPISGHTALYWYRQSLGQGLEFLIYFQGNSAPDKSGLPSDRFSAERTGGSVSTLTIQRTQQEDSAVYLCASSFSSYGYTFGSGTRLTVV.

The V gene is TRBV30, the J gene TRBJ2-1; 7 nucleotides agree with TRBD2. This CDR3 spans 12 amino acids. Germline V gene sequence: CDR1 GTSNPN, CDR2 SVGIG (reference sequence). Trimming cost V 7 bases and J 0 bases; bases outside gene matches: 0. Here the CDR3 reads CASGGSYNEQFF. The CDR3 DNA sequence: TGTGCCTCGGGGGGCTCCTACAATGAGCAGTTCTTC.

The chain couples TRBV2 to TRBJ1-1; D remains ambiguous. Germline loops: CDR1 SNHLY, CDR2 FYNNEI. The CDR3 totals 14 residues. V lost 5 bases and J 6 bases, leaving 16 bases between the germline ends. The CDR3 DNA sequence: TGTGCCAGCAGTTCCGAACATAGTGGCTCTGAAGCTTTCTTT. It is translated as CASSSEHSGSEAFF.

The V call is TRBV18, the J call TRBJ2-1, with TRBD2 matching 10 bases. Germline CDR1 is KGHSH and CDR2 is LQKENI. Germline trimming cut 0 bases from V and 6 bases from J; bases unmatched to any gene: 5. This CDR3 contains 16 residues. CDR3 DNA sequence: TGTGCCAGCTCACCACCGGGACTAGCGCTTTCCAATGAGCAGTTCTTC. As protein: CASSPPGLALSNEQFF. The full variable domain, in which reference TRBV18 and TRBJ2-1 provide the parts outside the CDR3, is NAGVMQNPRHLVRRRGQEARLRCSPMKGHSHVYWYRQLPEEGLKFMVYLQKENIIDESGMPKERFSAEFPKEGPSILRIQQVVRGDSAAYFCASSPPGLALSNEQFFGPGTRLTVL.

The rearrangement joins TRBV6-5 to TRBJ2-7; D is possibly TRBD1 (6 bases). This CDR3 spans 15 amino acids. CDR1 is MNHEY, CDR2 SVGAGI, per germline. V was clipped by 7 bases and J by 0 bases, with 16 bases between them. CDR3 in DNA: TGTGCCAGCAAGCGACGACAGGCAAACTCCTACGAGCAGTACTTC. Encoded protein: CASKRRQANSYEQYF.

This chain uses TRBV19 with TRBJ2-3; 12 bases line up with TRBD2. Trimming took 3 bases from V and 1 from J; bases not matched to a gene: 11. Germline-derived CDR1 and CDR2 are LNHDA and SQIVND (reference sequence). CDR3 length equals 19 residues. As DNA, the CDR3 is TGTGCCAGTAGTATGGGCCTAGCGGGAGGGATTTTGGGCACAGATACGCAGTATTTT. Protein: CASSMGLAGGILGTDTQYF.